This TCR beta chain appears in the sequencing data of a study of blood T cell repertoires in COVID-19. As originally analysed: Estimates of nucleated cell counts were drawn from the amplification of reference gene primers. The table came from immunoSEQ multiplex PCR; TCRdb's copy has only in-frame clones and leaves some out. That table supplies the V and J calls and clone size; D and trimming were determined from the DNA. The table includes under 200,000 clones, 80% detected once. Germline lookup yields CDR1 MNHEY and CDR2 SVGEGT. Trimming removed 6 bases from V and 4 bases from J; junction bases left unmatched: 6. The CDR3 length is 15 residues.

The sequence derives from a man aged 55 to 69 with acute or convalescent COVID-19. The chain joins TRBV6-2 or TRBV6-3 to TRBJ2-5, with 12 bases that match TRBD2. Material: peripheral blood. The CDR3, as DNA: TGTGCCAGCAGCTATACTAGCGGGGGGACAGAGACCCAGTACTTC. Its protein product is CASSYTSGGTETQYF.